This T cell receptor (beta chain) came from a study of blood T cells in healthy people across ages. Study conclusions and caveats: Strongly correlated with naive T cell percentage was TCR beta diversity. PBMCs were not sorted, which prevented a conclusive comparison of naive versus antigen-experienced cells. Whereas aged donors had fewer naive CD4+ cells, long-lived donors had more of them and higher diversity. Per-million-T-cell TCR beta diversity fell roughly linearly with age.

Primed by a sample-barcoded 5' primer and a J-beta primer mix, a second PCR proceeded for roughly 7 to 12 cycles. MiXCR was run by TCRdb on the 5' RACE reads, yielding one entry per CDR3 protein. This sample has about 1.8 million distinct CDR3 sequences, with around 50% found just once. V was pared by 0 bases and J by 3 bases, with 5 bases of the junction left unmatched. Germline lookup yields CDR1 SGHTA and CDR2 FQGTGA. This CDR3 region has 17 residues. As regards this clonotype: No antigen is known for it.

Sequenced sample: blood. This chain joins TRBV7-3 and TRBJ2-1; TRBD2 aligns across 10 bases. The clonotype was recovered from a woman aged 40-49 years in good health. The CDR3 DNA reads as TGTGCCAGCAGCTTAACCGCGACTAGCGGGCTCTACAATGAGCAGTTCTTC. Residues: CASSLTATSGLYNEQFF.